This TCR beta chain was captured by sequencing in a study of OX40 agonist ivuxolimab in advanced cancers. The germline CDR1 and CDR2 sequences are SGDLS and YYNGEE. The CDR3 contains 15 residues. Trimming cost V 0 bases and J 0 bases, with 6 bases left between them. Method: immunoSEQ multiplex PCR; TCRdb's copy keeps in-frame clones and lacks some. The sample consists of over 100,000 clones, approximately 92% of them appearing once. This chain uses TRBV9 with TRBJ2-2, with D perhaps TRBD2 (5 bases). This TCR came from an adult with an advanced solid tumor such as melanoma, head and neck, liver or kidney cancer. Sequenced material: CD4+ or CD8+ T cells sorted from blood, taken in a trial of the OX40 agonist ivuxolimab. CDR3: CASSVGGSNTGELFF. Here the CDR3 DNA reads TGTGCCAGCAGCGTAGGCGGGTCGAACACCGGGGAGCTGTTTTTT.